This T cell receptor beta chain was identified during a study of cytomegalovirus exposure and HLA in healthy donors. Study context: Within an early data release were tens of millions of unique TCRs drawn from HLA-typed donors. Study-level findings and limits: The HLA-A and HLA-B alleles of most subjects were reportedly predicted accurately from TCR beta sequences. There were reportedly fewer N-insertions in an Asian-associated ancestry cluster than the roughly 670-donor mean, in a later analysis. Per a later analysis, 18,000 or so TCR beta sequences showed association with HLA alleles at 0.05 false discovery rate.

This clone was recorded a few times. As yet, its antigen is unknown. With 0 bases removed from V and 7 bases from J, the gap between germline ends came to 10 bases. The germline V gene encodes CDR1 LNHNV and CDR2 YYDKDF (reference sequence). The CDR3 contains 14 residues. Use of 60 Vbeta and 13 Jbeta primers characterized the PCR. Sequencing used immunoSEQ multiplex PCR; TCRdb keeps in-frame clones, though not all of them. Of approximately 100,000 clones listed, less than 80% are singletons. The chain combines TRBV15 with TRBJ1-5; D is unclear. The material sequenced was PBMCs. The clonotype comes from a woman between 35 and 50 years old in good health and CMV-seronegative. In DNA form, the CDR3 reads TGTGCCACCAGCAGAGATAAGTCGAGGCAGCCCCAGCATTTT. It is translated as CATSRDKSRQPQHF. Supplemented by reference TRBV15 and TRBJ1-5, the full variable domain reads DAMVIQNPRYQVTQFGKPVTLSCSQTLNHNVMYWYQQKSSQAPKLLFHYYDKDFNNEADTPDNFQSRRPNTSFCFLDIRSPGLGDTAMYLCATSRDKSRQPQHFGDGTRLSIL.